This T cell receptor (beta chain) stems from a study of cytomegalovirus exposure and HLA in healthy donors. Overall study context: Across a few hundred genotyped donors, just over 80% landed in the Caucasian-associated ancestry cluster.

Study-level results: Donors were assumed by presence/absence analyses to have roughly uniform sequencing depth.

About this clone: The antigen remains unidentified.

The germline V gene has CDR1 SGDLS and CDR2 YYNGEE. CDR3 length equals 15 residues. V lost 3 bases to trimming and J lost 0 bases; unmatched junction nucleotides: 1. PCR used 60 Vbeta primers and 13 Jbeta primers. Sequencing was performed with immunoSEQ multiplex PCR; in TCRdb, only in-frame clones are kept and a portion is missing. The sample has fewer than 200,000 clones, roughly 80% seen once; the top ten hold approximately 1.5%. Material for sequencing was PBMCs. The clonotype was recovered from a woman between 18 and 30 years old in good health and CMV-seronegative. This chain joins TRBV9 and TRBJ2-2, with TRBD2 matching over 8 bases. CDR3 in amino acids: CASSELAANTGELFF. The CDR3 nucleotides are TGTGCCAGCAGCGAACTAGCGGCGAACACCGGGGAGCTGTTTTTT.